The entry below gives a single TCR beta chain sequence along with its context. Its antigen is still unknown. Repertoires were generated with immunoSEQ multiplex PCR, while TCRdb's copy carries only in-frame clones and drops some. The sample records 140,000 or so clones, roughly 89% being singletons. The germline gives CDR1 SGHAT, CDR2 FQNNGV. Deletions cut 4 bases from V and 3 bases from J, with 9 bases between. The CDR3 has 13 amino acids. This sample was included in a study of cytomegalovirus exposure and HLA in healthy donors. Study outcomes and limitations: In vitro checks showed that a few CMV-associated chains really do target CMV antigens.

The receptor comes from a man between 18 and 29 years old in good health and CMV-seropositive. The V call is TRBV11-2, the J call TRBJ1-2, with a weak D call TRBD1 (5 bases). The specimen was PBMCs. The CDR3 region is CASSSGGYYGYTF. Here the CDR3 DNA reads TGTGCCAGCAGCTCGGGGGGGTACTATGGCTACACCTTC.